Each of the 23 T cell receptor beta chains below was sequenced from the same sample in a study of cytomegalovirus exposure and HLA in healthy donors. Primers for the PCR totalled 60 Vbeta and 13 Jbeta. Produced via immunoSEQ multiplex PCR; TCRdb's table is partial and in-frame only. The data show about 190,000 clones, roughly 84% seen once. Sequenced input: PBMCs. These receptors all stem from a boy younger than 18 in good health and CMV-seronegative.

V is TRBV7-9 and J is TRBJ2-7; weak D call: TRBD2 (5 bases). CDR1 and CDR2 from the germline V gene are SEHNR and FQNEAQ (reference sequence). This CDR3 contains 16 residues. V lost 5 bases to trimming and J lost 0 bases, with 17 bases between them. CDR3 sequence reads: CASSPNEEVNSYEQYF. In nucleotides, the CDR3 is TGTGCCAGCAGCCCCAACGAGGAGGTGAACTCCTACGAGCAGTACTTC.

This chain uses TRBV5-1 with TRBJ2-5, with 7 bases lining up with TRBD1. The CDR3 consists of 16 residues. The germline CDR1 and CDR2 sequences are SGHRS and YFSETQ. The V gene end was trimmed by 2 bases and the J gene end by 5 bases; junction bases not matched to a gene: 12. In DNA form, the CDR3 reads TGCGCCAGCAGCTTAAGACAGGGTGGGCGGAAGGAGACCCAGTACTTC. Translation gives CASSLRQGGRKETQYF.

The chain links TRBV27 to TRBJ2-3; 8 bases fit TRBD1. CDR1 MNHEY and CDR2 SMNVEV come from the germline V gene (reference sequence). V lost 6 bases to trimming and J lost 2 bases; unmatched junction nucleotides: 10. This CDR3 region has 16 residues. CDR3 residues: CASSPPRDRPTDTQYF. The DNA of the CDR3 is TGTGCCAGCAGCCCCCCTCGGGACAGGCCCACAGATACGCAGTATTTT.

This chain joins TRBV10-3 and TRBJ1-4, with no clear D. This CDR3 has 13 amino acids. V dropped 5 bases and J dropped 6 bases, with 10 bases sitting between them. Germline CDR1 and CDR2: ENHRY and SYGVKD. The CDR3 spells CAISRLQDEKLFF. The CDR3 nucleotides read TGTGCCATCAGTAGACTTCAAGATGAAAAACTGTTTTTT.

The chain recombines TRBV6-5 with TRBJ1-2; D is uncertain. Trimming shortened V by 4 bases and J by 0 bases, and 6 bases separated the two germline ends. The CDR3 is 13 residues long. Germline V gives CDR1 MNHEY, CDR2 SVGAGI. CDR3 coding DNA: TGTGCCAGCAGTTGGCGGACTAACTATGGCTACACCTTC. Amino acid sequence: CASSWRTNYGYTF.

CDR3 DNA: TGTGCCAGCAGTTATATATCGGGACAGAACTCCTACGAGCAGTACTTC. Translation: CASSYISGQNSYEQYF. The rearrangement links TRBV27 to TRBJ2-7; 7 bases are a match to TRBD1. The germline gives CDR1 MNHEY, CDR2 SMNVEV (reference sequence). The J segment lost 0 bases and the V segment lost 4 bases, leaving 9 bases of the junction unmatched. The CDR3 is 16 amino acids.

The CDR3 DNA follows: TGCGCCAGCAGCCAAGTCGCGCCATCGGGGGAGACCCAGTACTTC. This codes for CASSQVAPSGETQYF. This rearrangement joins TRBV4-1 to TRBJ2-5; D perhaps matches TRBD2 (5 bases). V lost 1 base to trimming and J lost 5 bases, with 14 bases between them. CDR3 length: 15 residues. Germline-derived CDR1 and CDR2 are MGHRA and YSYEKL.

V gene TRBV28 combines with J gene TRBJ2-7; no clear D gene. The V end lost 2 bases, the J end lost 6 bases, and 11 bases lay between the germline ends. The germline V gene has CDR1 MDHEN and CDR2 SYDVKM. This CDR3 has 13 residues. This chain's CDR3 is CASSLLQPGEQYF. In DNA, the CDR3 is TGTGCCAGCAGTTTACTCCAGCCGGGCGAGCAGTACTTC.

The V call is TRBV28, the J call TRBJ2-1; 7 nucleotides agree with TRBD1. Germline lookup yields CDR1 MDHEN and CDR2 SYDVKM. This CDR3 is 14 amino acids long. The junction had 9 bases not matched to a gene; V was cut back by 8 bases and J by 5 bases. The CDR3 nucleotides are TGTGCCAGCCGTAGACAGGGATACAACAATGAGCAGTTCTTC. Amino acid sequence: CASRRQGYNNEQFF. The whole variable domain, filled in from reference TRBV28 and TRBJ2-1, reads DVKVTQSSRYLVKRTGEKVFLECVQDMDHENMFWYRQDPGLGLRLIYFSYDVKMKEKGDIPEGYSVSREKKERFSLILESASTNQTSMYLCASRRQGYNNEQFFGPGTRLTVL.

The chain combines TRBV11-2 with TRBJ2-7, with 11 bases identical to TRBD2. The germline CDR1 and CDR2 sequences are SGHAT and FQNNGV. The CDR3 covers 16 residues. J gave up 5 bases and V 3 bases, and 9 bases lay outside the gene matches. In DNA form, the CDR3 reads TGTGCCAGCAGCTTGGGGCTAGCGGGGGGCCTCAACGAGCAGTACTTC. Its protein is CASSLGLAGGLNEQYF.

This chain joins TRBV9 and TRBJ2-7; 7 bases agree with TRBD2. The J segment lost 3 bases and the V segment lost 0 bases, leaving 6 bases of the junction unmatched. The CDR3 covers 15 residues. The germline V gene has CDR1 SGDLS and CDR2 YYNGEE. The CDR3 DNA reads TGTGCCAGCAGCGTAGGGAGCGGGATGGTCTACGAGCAGTACTTC. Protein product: CASSVGSGMVYEQYF.

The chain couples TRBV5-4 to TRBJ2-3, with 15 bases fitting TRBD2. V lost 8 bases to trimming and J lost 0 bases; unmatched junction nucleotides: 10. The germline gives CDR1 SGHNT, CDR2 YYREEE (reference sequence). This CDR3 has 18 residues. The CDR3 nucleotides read TGTGCCAGTCTACCGGGACTAGCGGGAGGACCTAGCACAGATACGCAGTATTTT. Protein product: CASLPGLAGGPSTDTQYF.

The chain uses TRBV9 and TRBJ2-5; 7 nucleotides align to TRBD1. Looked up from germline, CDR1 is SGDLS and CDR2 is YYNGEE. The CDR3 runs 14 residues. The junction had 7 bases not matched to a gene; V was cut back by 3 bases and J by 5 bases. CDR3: CASSAPDREETQYF. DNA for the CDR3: TGTGCCAGCAGCGCCCCTGACAGGGAGGAGACCCAGTACTTC.

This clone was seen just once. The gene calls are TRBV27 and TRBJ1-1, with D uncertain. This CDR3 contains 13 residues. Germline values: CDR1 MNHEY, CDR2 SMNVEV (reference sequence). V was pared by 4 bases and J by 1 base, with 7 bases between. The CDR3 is CASSWAPNTEAFF. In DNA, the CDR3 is TGTGCCAGCAGTTGGGCGCCGAACACTGAAGCTTTCTTT.

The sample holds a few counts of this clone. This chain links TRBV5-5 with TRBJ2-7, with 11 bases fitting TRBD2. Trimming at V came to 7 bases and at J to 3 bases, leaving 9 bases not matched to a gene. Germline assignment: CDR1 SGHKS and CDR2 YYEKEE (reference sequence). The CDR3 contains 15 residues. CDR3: CASAVQLAGVYEQYF. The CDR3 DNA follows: TGTGCCAGCGCGGTCCAACTAGCGGGAGTCTACGAGCAGTACTTC. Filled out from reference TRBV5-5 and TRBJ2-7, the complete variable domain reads DAGVTQSPTHLIKTRGQQVTLRCSPISGHKSVSWYQQVLGQGPQFIFQYYEKEERGRGNFPDRFSARQFPNYSSELNVNALLLGDSALYLCASAVQLAGVYEQYFGPGTRLTVT.

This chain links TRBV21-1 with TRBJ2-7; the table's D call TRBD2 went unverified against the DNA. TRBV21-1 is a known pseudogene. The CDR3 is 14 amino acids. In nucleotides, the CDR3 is TGTGCCAGCAGCACCGGGACTCCCTCCTACGAGCAGTACTTC. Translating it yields CASSTGTPSYEQYF.

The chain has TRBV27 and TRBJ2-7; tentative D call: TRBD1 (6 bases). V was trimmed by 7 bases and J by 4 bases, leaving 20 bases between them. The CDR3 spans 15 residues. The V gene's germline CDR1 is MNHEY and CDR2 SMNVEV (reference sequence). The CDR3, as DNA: TGTGCCAGCAAATCGTTAGCCGCAGGGGATTACGAGCAGTACTTC. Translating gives CASKSLAAGDYEQYF.

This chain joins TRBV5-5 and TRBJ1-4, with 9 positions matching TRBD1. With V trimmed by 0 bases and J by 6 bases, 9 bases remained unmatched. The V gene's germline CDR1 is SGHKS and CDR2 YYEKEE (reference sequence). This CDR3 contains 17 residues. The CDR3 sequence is CASSLDQETGGDEKLFF. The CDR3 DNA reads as TGTGCCAGCAGCTTGGACCAGGAGACAGGGGGGGATGAAAAACTGTTTTTT.

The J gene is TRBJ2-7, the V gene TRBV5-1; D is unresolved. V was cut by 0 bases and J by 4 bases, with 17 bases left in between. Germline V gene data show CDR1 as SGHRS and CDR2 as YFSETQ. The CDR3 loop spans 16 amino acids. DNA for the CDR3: TGCGCCAGCAGCTTGGACGAAGCAGGTGGGCCGTACGAGCAGTACTTC. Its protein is CASSLDEAGGPYEQYF.

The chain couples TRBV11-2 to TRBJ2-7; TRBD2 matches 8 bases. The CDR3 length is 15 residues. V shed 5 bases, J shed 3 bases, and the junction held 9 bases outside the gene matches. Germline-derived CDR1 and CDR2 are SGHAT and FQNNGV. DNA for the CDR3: TGTGCCAGCAGCCAGACTAGCGATCAGGACTACGAGCAGTACTTC. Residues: CASSQTSDQDYEQYF.

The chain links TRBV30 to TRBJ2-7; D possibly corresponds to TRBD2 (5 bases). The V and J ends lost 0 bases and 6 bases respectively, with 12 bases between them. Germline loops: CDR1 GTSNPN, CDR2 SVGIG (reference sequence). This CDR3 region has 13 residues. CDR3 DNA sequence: TGTGCCTGGAGTGTAGGTCCTCGGGGCGAGCAGTACTTC. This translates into CAWSVGPRGEQYF.

This CDR3 reads CASSGVQGSGEQYF. The CDR3 bases are TGTGCCAGCAGTGGCGTTCAGGGTTCAGGCGAGCAGTACTTC. This chain connects TRBV2 to TRBJ2-7; perhaps TRBD1 as D (5 bases). V lost 4 bases and J lost 6, with 16 bases in between. The CDR3 extends over 14 amino acids. Germline assignment: CDR1 SNHLY and CDR2 FYNNEI.

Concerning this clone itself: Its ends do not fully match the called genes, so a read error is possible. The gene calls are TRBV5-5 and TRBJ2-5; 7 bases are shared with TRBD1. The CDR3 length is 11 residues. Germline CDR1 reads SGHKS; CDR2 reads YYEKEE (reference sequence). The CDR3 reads CASSLEDRQDF. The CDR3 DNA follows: TGTGCCAGCAGCTTGGAGGACAGGCAAGACTTC.